Sequencing of this T cell receptor beta chain was carried out in a study of blood T cell repertoires in COVID-19. Whole-study context: Sites in the United States, Italy and Spain provided acute and convalescent COVID-19 samples. PBMCs, B-cell-depleted T cells, or T cells were the source of the cDNA or gDNA that made up the material.

In its sample, this clone was seen once. Participant reports of clinical history set cohort assignment. Clones were read by immunoSEQ multiplex PCR, and TCRdb kept only the in-frame ones, dropping some. In the table there are about 220,000 clones, roughly nine tenths of which are singletons. The CDR3 runs to 13 residues. From germline, CDR1 is LNHDA and CDR2 SQIVND (reference sequence). Losses at the gene ends were 5 bases for V and 1 base for J; bases not matched to a gene: 1. The V and J genes are TRBV19 and TRBJ1-1, with TRBD1 matching over 7 bases. Material: PBMCs or T cells enriched from blood (not recorded which). This receptor was identified in a young woman who had recovered from COVID-19. The CDR3 reads CASSGTANTEAFF. The CDR3 nucleotides are TGTGCCAGTAGTGGGACAGCGAACACTGAAGCTTTCTTT.